This is a list of T cell receptor beta chains from one sample in a study of shared T cell receptors in the human thymus. Sequencing was performed with immunoSEQ multiplex PCR; in TCRdb, only in-frame clones are kept and a portion is missing. The sample shows about 660,000 clones, roughly 88% of them seen only once. In addition, the sample was reused for a study of human thymus T cells.

Sequencing was performed on thymocytes. The receptors were gathered from a boy under two years old with a congenital heart defect. The CDR3 runs from the conserved cysteine through the conserved F or W. A D gene is named only where the DNA matches it firmly. Only part of the rows carry a size: once, few, many, or a class if the clone is expanded.

abundance: once; d_gene: NA; v_gene: TRBV27; j_gene: TRBJ2-7; CDR3aa: CASSLLRDIPYEQYF; CDR3nt: TGTGCCAGCAGTTTATTACGGGACATCCCTTACGAGCAGTACTTC
abundance: NA; d_gene: NA; v_gene: TRBV2; j_gene: TRBJ2-7; CDR3aa: CASSVEGQTCRGCEQYF; CDR3nt: TGTGCCAGCAGTGTGGAGGGACAGACCTGTAGGGGCTGCGAGCAGTACTTC
abundance: NA; d_gene: NA; v_gene: TRBV10-3; j_gene: TRBJ2-7; CDR3aa: CAISEPSSYEQYF; CDR3nt: TGTGCCATCAGTGAGCCTTCTTCCTACGAGCAGTACTTC
abundance: NA; d_gene: TRBD2; v_gene: TRBV4-3; j_gene: TRBJ2-7; CDR3aa: CASSQDRLAAYEQYF; CDR3nt: TGCGCCAGCAGCCAAGACCGACTAGCTGCCTACGAGCAGTACTTC
abundance: once; d_gene: NA; v_gene: TRBV20-1; j_gene: TRBJ2-1; CDR3aa: CSPLGEQFF; CDR3nt: TGCAGTCCCCTCGGTGAGCAGTTCTTC
abundance: NA; d_gene: NA; v_gene: TRBV28; j_gene: TRBJ1-4; CDR3aa: CASSPLSGTPPTANEKLFF; CDR3nt: TGTGCCAGCAGTCCACTATCCGGGACACCGCCCACTGCTAATGAAAAACTGTTTTTT
abundance: NA; d_gene: NA; v_gene: TRBV6-1; j_gene: TRBJ2-5; CDR3aa: CAGSDRSQETQYF; CDR3nt: TGTGCCGGATCGGACAGATCCCAAGAGACCCAGTACTTC
abundance: NA; d_gene: TRBD2; v_gene: TRBV28; j_gene: TRBJ2-7; CDR3aa: CASSLGGLAGEQYF; CDR3nt: TGTGCCAGCAGTTTAGGGGGACTAGCGGGCGAGCAGTACTTC
abundance: NA; d_gene: NA; v_gene: TRBV5-6; j_gene: TRBJ2-3; CDR3aa: CASSLRQGSDTQYF; CDR3nt: TGTGCCAGCAGCTTGAGGCAGGGGTCAGATACGCAGTATTTT
abundance: NA; d_gene: TRBD2; v_gene: TRBV4-1; j_gene: TRBJ2-1; CDR3aa: CASSQVRLAGGPYEQFF; CDR3nt: TGCGCCAGCAGCCAAGTCCGACTAGCGGGAGGGCCCTATGAGCAGTTCTTC
abundance: once; d_gene: TRBD2; v_gene: TRBV27; j_gene: TRBJ2-1; CDR3aa: CASSTSSGRHNNEQFF; CDR3nt: TGTGCCAGCAGTACCTCTAGCGGGAGACACAACAATGAGCAGTTCTTC
abundance: NA; d_gene: NA; v_gene: TRBV29-1; j_gene: TRBJ2-3; CDR3aa: CSVGEARITRTDTQYF; CDR3nt: TGCAGCGTTGGGGAGGCGCGCATAACTCGCACAGATACGCAGTATTTT
abundance: NA; d_gene: NA; v_gene: TRBV19; j_gene: TRBJ1-3; CDR3aa: CASSTYWGSGNTIYF; CDR3nt: TGTGCCAGTAGTACGTATTGGGGCTCCGGAAACACCATATATTTT
abundance: NA; d_gene: NA; v_gene: TRBV23-1; j_gene: TRBJ2-5; CDR3aa: CASAGVVKTQYF; CDR3nt: TGCGCCAGCGCCGGGGTGGTAAAGACCCAGTACTTC
abundance: NA; d_gene: NA; v_gene: TRBV5-4; j_gene: TRBJ1-4; CDR3aa: CASSLGVEAATNEKLFF; CDR3nt: TGTGCCAGCAGCTTGGGTGTTGAGGCCGCAACTAATGAAAAACTGTTTTTT
abundance: NA; d_gene: NA; v_gene: TRBV6-1; j_gene: TRBJ2-1; CDR3aa: CASSEQETDSEQFF; CDR3nt: TGTGCCAGCAGTGAACAAGAAACCGACAGTGAGCAGTTCTTC
abundance: once; d_gene: TRBD1; v_gene: TRBV7-9; j_gene: TRBJ1-2; CDR3aa: CASTRRDSYGYTF; CDR3nt: TGTGCCAGCACCCGTCGGGACAGCTATGGCTACACCTTC
abundance: NA; d_gene: TRBD2; v_gene: TRBV7-8; j_gene: TRBJ2-1; CDR3aa: CASSSYRLGRYNEQFF; CDR3nt: TGTGCCAGCAGCTCCTACCGGCTCGGGAGGTACAATGAGCAGTTCTTC
abundance: NA; d_gene: TRBD1; v_gene: TRBV10-2; j_gene: TRBJ2-7; CDR3aa: CASRDLDRVHEQYF; CDR3nt: TGCGCCAGCAGGGACCTGGACAGGGTCCACGAGCAGTACTTC
abundance: NA; d_gene: NA; v_gene: TRBV5-6; j_gene: TRBJ1-1; CDR3aa: CASSLFTGTAFF; CDR3nt: TGTGCCAGCAGCTTGTTCACAGGGACGGCTTTCTTT
abundance: NA; d_gene: TRBD1; v_gene: TRBV10-2; j_gene: TRBJ2-5; CDR3aa: CASRSGSGQLETQYF; CDR3nt: TGCGCCAGCAGGTCAGGTTCGGGACAGTTGGAGACCCAGTACTTC
abundance: NA; d_gene: NA; v_gene: TRBV7-2; j_gene: TRBJ2-1; CDR3aa: CASSLAPPGYNEQFF; CDR3nt: TGTGCCAGCAGCTTAGCTCCCCCCGGGTACAATGAGCAGTTCTTC
abundance: NA; d_gene: TRBD2; v_gene: TRBV11-1; j_gene: TRBJ2-3; CDR3aa: CASSSRLAGGPWDTQYF; CDR3nt: TGTGCCAGCAGCTCACGACTAGCGGGAGGGCCTTGGGATACGCAGTATTTT
abundance: NA; d_gene: TRBD2; v_gene: TRBV7-6; j_gene: TRBJ2-1; CDR3aa: CASSSPRTSGSRNEQFF; CDR3nt: TGTGCCAGCAGCTCACCCCGGACTAGCGGGAGTAGGAATGAGCAGTTCTTC
abundance: NA; d_gene: TRBD1; v_gene: TRBV6-6; j_gene: TRBJ1-5; CDR3aa: CATLLRPGQGHQPQHF; CDR3nt: TGTGCCACCCTGTTGAGACCGGGACAGGGGCATCAGCCCCAGCATTTT
abundance: once; d_gene: TRBD2; v_gene: TRBV5-4; j_gene: TRBJ2-3; CDR3aa: CASTVRWSGRNLDTQYF; CDR3nt: TGTGCCAGCACCGTCAGGTGGAGCGGGAGGAACCTGGATACGCAGTATTTT
abundance: NA; d_gene: TRBD1; v_gene: TRBV29-1; j_gene: TRBJ1-2; CDR3aa: CSDTTGANYGYTF; CDR3nt: TGCAGCGACACGACAGGGGCAAACTATGGCTACACCTTC
abundance: once; d_gene: NA; v_gene: TRBV7-6; j_gene: TRBJ2-1; CDR3aa: CASSRRWGQGDNEQFF; CDR3nt: TGTGCCAGCAGCCGCCGCTGGGGGCAAGGGGACAATGAGCAGTTCTTC
abundance: NA; d_gene: NA; v_gene: TRBV5-1; j_gene: TRBJ1-1; CDR3aa: CASSGARALDTEAFF; CDR3nt: TGCGCCAGCAGCGGCGCCAGGGCCCTAGACACTGAAGCTTTCTTT
abundance: NA; d_gene: TRBD2; v_gene: TRBV28; j_gene: TRBJ2-1; CDR3aa: CASSLRLAGAKLLNEQFF; CDR3nt: TGTGCCAGCAGTTTAAGGCTAGCGGGAGCGAAATTGTTGAATGAGCAGTTCTTC
abundance: NA; d_gene: NA; v_gene: TRBV29-1; j_gene: TRBJ1-1; CDR3aa: CSAGEGFTEAFF; CDR3nt: TGCAGCGCTGGGGAGGGCTTCACTGAAGCTTTCTTT
abundance: NA; d_gene: TRBD2; v_gene: TRBV30; j_gene: TRBJ2-3; CDR3aa: CASGTSADTQYF; CDR3nt: TGTGCCTCGGGGACTAGCGCAGATACGCAGTATTTT
abundance: once; d_gene: NA; v_gene: TRBV4-2; j_gene: TRBJ2-5; CDR3aa: CASSQGAPPEYF; CDR3nt: TGTGCCAGCAGCCAAGGGGCGCCCCCCGAGTACTTC
abundance: NA; d_gene: NA; v_gene: TRBV9; j_gene: TRBJ2-1; CDR3aa: CASSSSSSLADRSYNEQFF; CDR3nt: TGTGCCAGCAGCTCCAGCTCTTCTTTAGCGGACCGCTCCTACAATGAGCAGTTCTTC
abundance: NA; d_gene: TRBD2; v_gene: TRBV4-2; j_gene: TRBJ2-3; CDR3aa: CASRTSGTITDTQYF; CDR3nt: TGTGCCAGCAGAACTTCCGGGACTATCACAGATACGCAGTATTTT
abundance: NA; d_gene: TRBD1; v_gene: TRBV13; j_gene: TRBJ1-2; CDR3aa: CASSLGHRGNYGYTF; CDR3nt: TGTGCCAGCAGCCTAGGGCACAGGGGAAACTATGGCTACACCTTC
abundance: NA; d_gene: TRBD1; v_gene: TRBV5-6; j_gene: TRBJ1-1; CDR3aa: CASSFWTGGTNTEAFF; CDR3nt: TGTGCCAGCAGCTTTTGGACAGGGGGTACGAACACTGAAGCTTTCTTT
abundance: NA; d_gene: TRBD1; v_gene: TRBV12-5; j_gene: TRBJ2-7; CDR3aa: CASGLYRGLVYEQYF; CDR3nt: TGTGCTAGTGGTTTGTACAGGGGGCTGGTCTACGAGCAGTACTTC
abundance: NA; d_gene: NA; v_gene: TRBV5-1; j_gene: TRBJ1-2; CDR3aa: CASSLSWGDYGYTF; CDR3nt: TGCGCCAGCAGCTTGTCCTGGGGGGACTATGGCTACACCTTC
abundance: NA; d_gene: NA; v_gene: TRBV2; j_gene: TRBJ2-7; CDR3aa: CASSDPPRQGNEQYF; CDR3nt: TGTGCCAGCAGTGATCCCCCCCGCCAGGGGAACGAGCAGTACTTC
abundance: NA; d_gene: NA; v_gene: TRBV4-1; j_gene: TRBJ2-1; CDR3aa: CASSQGARQSSYNEQFF; CDR3nt: TGCGCCAGCAGCCAAGGTGCCAGGCAAAGCTCCTACAATGAGCAGTTCTTC
abundance: NA; d_gene: NA; v_gene: TRBV5-6; j_gene: TRBJ2-4; CDR3aa: CASSPKDTIAKNIQYF; CDR3nt: TGTGCCAGCAGCCCCAAGGACACTATAGCCAAAAACATTCAGTACTTC
abundance: NA; d_gene: TRBD2; v_gene: TRBV15; j_gene: TRBJ2-3; CDR3aa: CATSSELAGGPEDTQYF; CDR3nt: TGTGCCACCAGCAGCGAACTAGCGGGAGGGCCAGAAGATACGCAGTATTTT
abundance: NA; d_gene: TRBD1; v_gene: TRBV7-9; j_gene: TRBJ1-2; CDR3aa: CASSRGGQVYGYTF; CDR3nt: TGTGCCAGCAGTCGAGGGGGACAGGTCTATGGCTACACCTTC
abundance: NA; d_gene: TRBD2; v_gene: TRBV5-3; j_gene: TRBJ2-1; CDR3aa: CARPPQRDYNEQFF; CDR3nt: TGTGCCAGACCTCCCCAGCGGGACTACAATGAGCAGTTCTTC
abundance: NA; d_gene: NA; v_gene: TRBV6-1; j_gene: TRBJ1-1; CDR3aa: CASSESNGQDTEAFF; CDR3nt: TGTGCCAGCAGTGAAAGTAACGGCCAGGACACTGAAGCTTTCTTT
abundance: NA; d_gene: TRBD2; v_gene: TRBV2; j_gene: TRBJ2-3; CDR3aa: CASSEDGTSGTDTQYF; CDR3nt: TGTGCCAGCAGTGAGGATGGGACTAGCGGCACAGATACGCAGTATTTT
abundance: NA; d_gene: TRBD1; v_gene: TRBV27; j_gene: TRBJ2-3; CDR3aa: CASSLSGRDRGTDTQYF; CDR3nt: TGTGCCAGCAGTTTATCCGGGAGGGACAGGGGAACAGATACGCAGTATTTT
abundance: NA; d_gene: TRBD1; v_gene: TRBV5-1; j_gene: TRBJ2-5; CDR3aa: CASSRQGNQETQYF; CDR3nt: TGCGCCAGCAGCCGACAGGGGAACCAAGAGACCCAGTACTTC
abundance: NA; d_gene: NA; v_gene: TRBV11-2; j_gene: TRBJ1-3; CDR3aa: CASSLVLGPLLAYGNTIYF; CDR3nt: TGTGCCAGCAGCTTAGTGTTGGGGCCTCTCTTGGCCTATGGAAACACCATATATTTT
abundance: NA; d_gene: NA; v_gene: TRBV6-1; j_gene: TRBJ1-1; CDR3aa: CASSEAFRGLNTEAFF; CDR3nt: TGTGCCAGCAGTGAAGCGTTTAGGGGCCTGAACACTGAAGCTTTCTTT
abundance: NA; d_gene: TRBD2; v_gene: TRBV11-2; j_gene: TRBJ2-3; CDR3aa: CASSWRRPRREDADTQYF; CDR3nt: TGTGCCAGCAGCTGGAGGCGTCCTCGGCGGGAGGACGCAGATACGCAGTATTTT
abundance: NA; d_gene: TRBD2; v_gene: TRBV25-1; j_gene: TRBJ2-1; CDR3aa: CASREGLAGNNEQFF; CDR3nt: TGTGCCAGCAGGGAGGGACTAGCGGGAAACAATGAGCAGTTCTTC
abundance: NA; d_gene: NA; v_gene: TRBV7-9; j_gene: TRBJ1-2; CDR3aa: CASSLGGPYGYTF; CDR3nt: TGTGCCAGCAGCTTAGGAGGGCCCTATGGCTACACCTTC
abundance: NA; d_gene: TRBD1; v_gene: TRBV28; j_gene: TRBJ1-5; CDR3aa: CASSLAHTGAQPQHF; CDR3nt: TGTGCCAGCAGTTTAGCCCACACAGGGGCCCAGCCCCAGCATTTT
abundance: few; d_gene: NA; v_gene: TRBV28; j_gene: TRBJ2-7; CDR3aa: CASSFFGENVYEQYF; CDR3nt: TGTGCCAGCAGTTTCTTTGGGGAGAACGTTTACGAGCAGTACTTC
abundance: NA; d_gene: NA; v_gene: TRBV9; j_gene: TRBJ2-1; CDR3aa: CASSAPRGAWDNEQFF; CDR3nt: TGTGCCAGCAGCGCGCCCCGGGGGGCCTGGGACAATGAGCAGTTCTTC